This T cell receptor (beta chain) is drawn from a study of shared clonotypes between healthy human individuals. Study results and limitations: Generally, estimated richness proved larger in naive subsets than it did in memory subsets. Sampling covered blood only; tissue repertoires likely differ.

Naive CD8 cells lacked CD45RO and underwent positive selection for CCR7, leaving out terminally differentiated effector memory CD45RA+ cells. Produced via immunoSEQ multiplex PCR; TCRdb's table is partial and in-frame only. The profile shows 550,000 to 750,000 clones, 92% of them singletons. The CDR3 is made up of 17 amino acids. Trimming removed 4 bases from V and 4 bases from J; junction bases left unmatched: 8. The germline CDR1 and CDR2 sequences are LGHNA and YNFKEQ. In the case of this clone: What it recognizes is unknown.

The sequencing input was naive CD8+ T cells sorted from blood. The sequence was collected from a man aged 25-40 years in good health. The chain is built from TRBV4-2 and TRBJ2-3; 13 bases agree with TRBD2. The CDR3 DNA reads TGTGCCAGCAGCCCAACTACACTAGCGGGAGGGCCAGATACGCAGTATTTT. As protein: CASSPTTLAGGPDTQYF.